Below, 8 T cell receptor beta chains from the same sample are listed, as sequenced in a study of T cell repertoires in cytomegalovirus infection. For these receptors, no antigen is known. MiXCR was run by TCRdb on the reads, yielding one entry per CDR3 protein. The table records fewer than 350,000 distinct CDR3 sequences, roughly 28% of them present only once. Sequencing used cultured PBMCs, obtained from culture after CMV antigen stimulation. These receptors were collected from a human donor in good health (CMV status not recorded). Some clones in this sample may be carry-over from other donors' samples.

This clonotype was picked up a small number of times. The chain has TRBV5-1 and TRBJ2-1; 9 positions match TRBD1. Looked up from germline, CDR1 is SGHRS and CDR2 is YFSETQ. The CDR3 covers 17 residues. V lost 0 bases and J lost 3; bases outside the gene matches: 7. In DNA form, the CDR3 reads TGCGCCAGCAGCTTGGACACCGGGACAGGGTACTACAATGAGCAGTTCTTC. It encodes CASSLDTGTGYYNEQFF.

This clonotype has a handful of counts. This chain links TRBV20-1 with TRBJ2-2; D is perhaps TRBD1 (5 bases). Germline CDR1 DFQATT, CDR2 SNEGSKA (reference sequence). The V end lost 0 bases, the J end lost 3 bases, and 11 bases lay between the germline ends. The CDR3 covers 15 residues. The CDR3 here is CSARDTSRDTGELFF. The CDR3 DNA reads TGCAGTGCTAGAGATACGAGCAGGGACACCGGGGAGCTGTTTTTT.

There are a few counts of this clonotype. The chain joins TRBV7-3 to TRBJ2-7; D is possibly TRBD1 (6 bases). The germline V gene has CDR1 SGHTA and CDR2 FQGTGA. The V and J ends lost 0 bases and 5 bases respectively, with 20 bases between them. The CDR3 covers 17 residues. CDR3 nucleotides: TGTGCCAGCAGCTTAACCCCTGGACAGTTAGTTTGGGACGAGCAGTACTTC. Protein: CASSLTPGQLVWDEQYF.

The rearrangement joins TRBV7-8 to TRBJ1-1; D unclear. Germline V gives CDR1 SGHVS, CDR2 FQNEAQ. V was clipped by 2 bases and J by 1 base, with 8 bases between them. This CDR3 region has 14 residues. In DNA form, the CDR3 reads TGTGCCAGCAGCTTAACCAGGAAGAACACTGAAGCTTTCTTT. Residues: CASSLTRKNTEAFF.

Many counts were recorded for this clonotype. The CDR3 DNA is TGTGCCAGCAGTCCCTCTTTAGGTAGCAATCAGCCCCAGCATTTT. Its protein product is CASSPSLGSNQPQHF. The chain recombines TRBV28 with TRBJ1-5; D call uncertain. CDR1 MDHEN and CDR2 SYDVKM come from the germline V gene. Between the trimmed V and J ends, which lost 5 bases and 0 bases, there was a span of 11 bases. The CDR3 contains 15 residues.

This clonotype appeared many times. The rearrangement links TRBV7-8 to TRBJ2-7; possibly TRBD2 for D (7 bases). The germline CDR1 and CDR2 sequences are SGHVS and FQNEAQ. The V gene lost 4 bases and the J gene lost 5 bases, with 18 bases spanning the gap. The CDR3 extends over 15 amino acids. CDR3: CASSYLGGGTNEQYF. The CDR3 nucleotides read TGTGCCAGCAGCTACCTAGGCGGGGGCACCAACGAGCAGTACTTC.

This clonotype was picked up a small number of times. This sequence joins TRBV2 and TRBJ1-1, with unresolved D. Trimming removed 2 bases at V and 1 base at J, with 5 bases between. CDR1 and CDR2 from the germline V gene are SNHLY and FYNNEI. CDR3 size: 13 residues. Here the CDR3 reads CASSERWNTEAFF. The CDR3 DNA is TGTGCCAGCAGTGAACGGTGGAACACTGAAGCTTTCTTT.

Ten or more counts support this clonotype. This chain connects TRBV19 to TRBJ2-6; D perhaps matches TRBD2 (6 bases). From germline, CDR1 is LNHDA and CDR2 SQIVND (reference sequence). This CDR3 contains 17 residues. V was trimmed by 7 bases and J by 0 bases, leaving 16 bases between them. The CDR3 loop reads CASNAGSGLSGANVLTF. CDR3 bases: TGTGCCAGTAATGCTGGTAGCGGACTCTCTGGGGCCAACGTCCTGACTTTC.